A single sample is the source of the 17 T cell receptor beta chains below, sequenced in a study of identical twins. TCRdb reanalysed the 5' RACE reads using MiXCR and keeps one entry per CDR3 protein. The data show 1,800,000 or so distinct CDR3 sequences, with more than 30% seen just once and about 0.25% held by the top ten. Material for sequencing was cord blood. The receptor set was obtained from a newborn girl in good health.

V gene TRBV12-3 or TRBV12-4 combines with J gene TRBJ2-7, with unresolved D. CDR3 size: 13 residues. Trimming pared 1 base from V and 5 bases from J, leaving 9 bases between. CDR3 protein: CASSLEYWDEQYF. CDR3 DNA sequence: TGTGCCAGCAGTTTAGAGTACTGGGACGAGCAGTACTTC.

This clonotype has a single count. The genes are TRBV6-5 and TRBJ1-1; weak D call: TRBD1 (5 bases). V gave up 2 bases and J gave up 1 base, with 14 bases separating them. Germline V gives CDR1 MNHEY, CDR2 SVGAGI. The CDR3 is 16 amino acids. The CDR3 DNA is TGTGCCAGCAGTTACGGGGCCAGGGTCGGGAACACTGAAGCTTTCTTT. Translation: CASSYGARVGNTEAFF.

This chain joins TRBV20-1 and TRBJ2-5; TRBD2 matches at 7 bases. V lost 0 bases, J lost 0 bases, and 13 bases stayed unmatched. Per germline, CDR1 DFQATT and CDR2 SNEGSKA (reference sequence). This CDR3 comprises 18 residues. The chain's CDR3 is CSARDSTSRPLYQETQYF. The CDR3 nucleotides are TGCAGTGCTAGAGATTCGACTAGCAGGCCGCTGTACCAAGAGACCCAGTACTTC.

Many counts were recorded for this clonotype. The genes are TRBV12-3 or TRBV12-4 and TRBJ2-7; 7 nucleotides match TRBD1. The CDR3 is 12 residues long. V lost 6 bases to trimming and J lost 3 bases; unmatched junction nucleotides: 2. CDR3 DNA: TGTGCCAGCAGGACAGGGATCTACGAGCAGTACTTC. It yields the protein CASRTGIYEQYF.

In this sample, this clonotype turned up a few times. The chain couples TRBV4-1 to TRBJ1-4, with D maybe TRBD1 (6 bases). Germline CDR1 is MGHRA and CDR2 is YSYEKL. The CDR3 consists of 15 residues. Trimming removed 2 bases from V and 2 bases from J, with 9 bases in between. CDR3 region: CASSQPGATNEKLFF. The CDR3 DNA is TGCGCCAGCAGCCAACCGGGGGCGACTAATGAAAAACTGTTTTTT.

A remark on this clonotype: The junction departs from germline at one end; a sequencing error may be responsible. The chain joins TRBV6-6 to TRBJ1-5; 8 positions agree with TRBD1. The CDR3 runs 14 residues. Germline V CDR1 and CDR2: MNHNY, SVGAGI (reference sequence). Written as DNA, the CDR3 is TGTGCCGGCAGTTACGACAGGGGAGGACAGCCCCAGCATTTT. It encodes CAGSYDRGGQPQHF.

This sequence joins TRBV29-1 and TRBJ2-1, with D possibly TRBD2 on 7 matching bases. The CDR3 contains 13 residues. Germline V gene data show CDR1 as SQVTM and CDR2 as ANQGSEA. With 7 bases removed from V and 4 bases from J, the gap between germline ends came to 14 bases. The CDR3 loop is CSDKRGAYNEQFF. DNA of the CDR3: TGCAGCGATAAACGGGGGGCGTACAATGAGCAGTTCTTC.

The chain carries TRBV5-1 and TRBJ2-3; tentative D call: TRBD2 (7 bases). V lost 0 bases and J lost 0, with 11 bases in between. Germline V lookup: CDR1 SGHRS, CDR2 YFSETQ. The CDR3 sequence is 16 residues long. This CDR3 is CASSLAEGGSTDTQYF. The CDR3 nucleotides read TGCGCCAGCAGCTTGGCCGAGGGGGGGAGCACAGATACGCAGTATTTT.

This clonotype was detected a few times. The rearrangement joins TRBV5-1 to TRBJ2-3; the match to TRBD2 covers 8 bases. Losses at the gene ends were 0 bases for V and 3 bases for J; bases not matched to a gene: 6. CDR1 and CDR2 (germline): SGHRS, YFSETQ. The CDR3 has 16 amino acids. DNA of the CDR3: TGCGCCAGCAGCTTGGCAGCGAGCGGGAGTACAGATACGCAGTATTTT. Its translation is CASSLAASGSTDTQYF.

The chain links TRBV7-9 to TRBJ2-5; 9 bases match TRBD2. The CDR3 has 15 amino acids. CDR1 and CDR2 (germline): SEHNR, FQNEAQ (reference sequence). The V gene end was trimmed by 4 bases and the J gene end by 5 bases; junction bases not matched to a gene: 8. The CDR3 protein is CASSWGLAQTETQYF. As DNA, the CDR3 is TGTGCCAGCAGCTGGGGACTAGCCCAAACCGAGACCCAGTACTTC.

CDR3 protein: CASSQGVQGDQPQHF. The CDR3 bases are TGTGCCAGCAGCCAAGGGGTCCAGGGGGATCAGCCCCAGCATTTT. The chain employs TRBV4-2 and TRBJ1-5; 7 positions match TRBD1. The CDR3 totals 15 residues. V dropped 1 base and J dropped 5; count of bases not matched to a gene: 5. Germline V CDR1 and CDR2: LGHNA, YNFKEQ.

This clonotype was found a few times. The chain is built from TRBV5-1 and TRBJ1-2, with TRBD1 matching over 12 bases. J lost 7 bases, V lost 3 bases, and 7 bases had no gene match. Germline-derived CDR1 and CDR2 are SGHRS and YFSETQ. The CDR3 consists of 15 residues. The CDR3 DNA is TGCGCCAGCAGCTCCTCGCGGGACAGGGGGCTTGGCTACACCTTC. Amino acid sequence: CASSSSRDRGLGYTF.

This clonotype was seen repeatedly, ten times or more. This chain uses TRBV18 with TRBJ2-7, with TRBD2 matching over 8 bases. J gave up 7 bases and V 4 bases, and 9 bases lay outside the gene matches. The germline V gene encodes CDR1 KGHSH and CDR2 LQKENI. This CDR3 has 14 amino acids. In nucleotides, the CDR3 is TGTGCCAGCTCACTAAAGGGACTAGGCCCTGAGCAGTACTTC. This sequence encodes CASSLKGLGPEQYF.

In this sample, this clonotype turned up a few times. CDR3 amino acids: CAITEGEDYGYTF. As DNA, the CDR3 is TGTGCCATAACGGAGGGGGAGGACTATGGCTACACCTTC. The V call is TRBV12-3 or TRBV12-4, the J call TRBJ1-2, with D perhaps TRBD1 (6 bases). Trimming shortened V by 10 bases and J by 3 bases, and 15 bases separated the two germline ends. The CDR3 has 13 amino acids.

The rearrangement uses TRBV7-2 and TRBJ2-2; 11 bases map to TRBD2. CDR3 size: 16 residues. V lost 4 bases, J lost 3 bases, and 4 bases stayed unmatched. CDR1 is SGHTA and CDR2 is FQGNSA in the germline V gene. The CDR3 nucleotides read TGTGCCAGCAGCTCAACTAGCGGGGGTTACACCGGGGAGCTGTTTTTT. It is translated as CASSSTSGGYTGELFF. Full variable domain (outside the CDR3, taken from reference TRBV7-2 and TRBJ2-2): GAGVSQSPSNKVTEKGKDVELRCDPISGHTALYWYRQSLGQGLEFLIYFQGNSAPDKSGLPSDRFSAERTGGSVSTLTIQRTQQEDSAVYLCASSSTSGGYTGELFFGEGSRLTVL.

The chain combines TRBV6-1 with TRBJ2-4, with 9 bases identical to TRBD2. V gave up 0 bases and J gave up 9 bases; unmatched junction bases: 9. The length of the CDR3 is 16 residues. Germline lookup yields CDR1 MNHNS and CDR2 SASEGT. Written as DNA, the CDR3 is TGTGCCAGCAGTGAAGCACGTGGACTAGCGTCCGCCATTCAGTACTTC. It encodes CASSEARGLASAIQYF.

The rearrangement uses TRBV28 and TRBJ2-3; D ambiguous. Trimming removed 3 bases at V and 2 bases at J, with 9 bases between. The germline V gene encodes CDR1 MDHEN and CDR2 SYDVKM. The CDR3 covers 14 residues. The CDR3 is CASSFVSDTDTQYF. The CDR3 bases are TGTGCCAGCAGTTTTGTGTCGGACACAGATACGCAGTATTTT. The variable domain in full, with the rest retrieved from reference TRBV28 and TRBJ2-3, is DVKVTQSSRYLVKRTGEKVFLECVQDMDHENMFWYRQDPGLGLRLIYFSYDVKMKEKGDIPEGYSVSREKKERFSLILESASTNQTSMYLCASSFVSDTDTQYFGPGTRLTVL.